The present T cell receptor beta chain was sequenced within a study of blood T cell repertoires in COVID-19. Study details: Cohort 3 donors were reported recovered after two negative PCRs, clearance, or symptom resolution.

Germline V gene data show CDR1 as LGHDT and CDR2 as YNNKEL (reference sequence). Germline trimming cut 0 bases from V and 1 base from J; bases unmatched to any gene: 8. The CDR3 covers 18 residues. Participants were aged roughly 18 to 95 years, lived in over 20 US areas, and enrolled virtually. Grouping used clinical history reported by participants in a survey and questionnaire. Per the study methods: Counts of nucleated cells, estimated from reference gene primer amplification, were obtained. The method was immunoSEQ multiplex PCR; TCRdb's version includes in-frame clones alone and lacks a portion of them. V, J and clone size were drawn from that table, and D and trimming were deduced from the DNA. The repertoire holds 250,000 to 300,000 clones, with approximately 90% as singletons.

The rearrangement uses TRBV3-1 (or the pseudogene TRBV3-2) and TRBJ2-3; 9 nucleotides agree with TRBD2. This TCR derives from a woman between 55 and 75 years old in a cohort exposed to, infected with or recovered from COVID-19 (not recorded which). Specimen: PBMCs or T cells enriched from blood (not recorded which). This chain's CDR3 is CASSQDGPLAGGTDTQYF. The CDR3 region has the DNA TGTGCCAGCAGCCAAGATGGTCCCTTAGCGGGGGGCACAGATACGCAGTATTTT.